This T cell receptor (beta chain) originates from a study of blood T cell repertoires in COVID-19. In the study overall: The United States, Italy and Spain supplied acute and convalescent COVID-19 samples. T cells, B-cell-depleted T cells, or PBMCs provided the cDNA or gDNA that served as material.

Germline CDR1 is MGHRA and CDR2 is YSYEKL. V lost 0 bases to trimming and J lost 9 bases, with 15 bases between them. CDR3 length: 15 amino acids. Per the study methods: It was from reference gene primer amplification that nucleated cell counts were estimated. Sequenced by immunoSEQ multiplex PCR; TCRdb stores in-frame clones only, minus some. D and trimming were read from the DNA, whereas the V and J calls and clone size are those reported in that table. The table includes over 400,000 clones, around 86% detected once. The chain joins TRBV4-1 to TRBJ1-5; D is ambiguous. This clonotype was sampled from a woman between 25 and 40 years old with active or convalescent COVID-19. Sequenced sample: peripheral blood. The CDR3 loop is CASSQEVREIGPQHF. The CDR3 DNA is TGCGCCAGCAGCCAAGAAGTCCGAGAGATTGGGCCCCAGCATTTT.